These 14 T cell receptor beta chains came from one sample sequenced in a study of cytomegalovirus exposure and HLA in healthy donors. PCR primers comprised 60 Vbeta and 13 Jbeta primers. The protocol was immunoSEQ multiplex PCR, while the TCRdb copy is restricted to in-frame clones and leaves out a portion. The sample shows 130,000 to 150,000 clones, 55% to 70% of them seen only once. The sample consisted of PBMCs. Source of these receptors: a woman aged 30 to 39 in good health and CMV-seropositive.

This chain uses TRBV11-2 with TRBJ2-2; tentatively, D is TRBD2 (5 bases). The germline gives CDR1 SGHAT, CDR2 FQNNGV. The V gene lost 3 bases and the J gene lost 0 bases, with 14 bases spanning the gap. CDR3 length: 17 residues. CDR3 coding DNA: TGTGCCAGCAGCTTTGCGGACGGGAACGCGAACACCGGGGAGCTGTTTTTT. Translating gives CASSFADGNANTGELFF.

The chain recombines TRBV13 with TRBJ2-1; 9 nucleotides match TRBD2. CDR3 length: 15 amino acids. Germline V lookup: CDR1 PRHDT, CDR2 FYEKMQ (reference sequence). The junction had 9 bases not matched to a gene; V was cut back by 5 bases and J by 7 bases. CDR3 in amino acids: CASSVAGLAGNEQFF. CDR3 in DNA: TGTGCCAGCAGCGTAGCGGGACTAGCTGGGAATGAGCAGTTCTTC.

This clone was counted only a few times. V is TRBV10-1 and J is TRBJ2-7, with D possibly matching TRBD1 (6 bases). The CDR3 is made up of 16 amino acids. Germline CDR1 reads WNHNN; CDR2 reads SYGVQD (reference sequence). The V and J ends lost 0 bases and 7 bases respectively, with 19 bases between them. The CDR3: CASSESLSGDPLEQYF. In DNA form, the CDR3 reads TGCGCCAGCAGTGAGTCGTTGTCAGGGGACCCGCTGGAGCAGTACTTC.

This clone was seen a handful of times. V and J are TRBV4-2 and TRBJ2-6, with 8 bases that match TRBD1. Losses at the gene ends were 4 bases for V and 0 bases for J; bases not matched to a gene: 11. The CDR3 contains 19 residues. Germline V CDR1 and CDR2: LGHNA, YNFKEQ. CDR3 sequence (DNA): TGTGCCAGCAGCCTAAAATTTGGGACAGGTGGCTCTGGGGCCAACGTCCTGACTTTC. Translating gives CASSLKFGTGGSGANVLTF.

The rearrangement joins TRBV15 to TRBJ2-7; D gene uncertain. V lost 1 base, J lost 1 base, and 5 bases lay in between. Germline V CDR1 and CDR2: LNHNV, YYDKDF (reference sequence). This CDR3 has 13 amino acids. The CDR3 DNA is TGTGCCACCAGCAGAGGACTGTCCTACGAGCAGTACTTC. Translation gives CATSRGLSYEQYF.

The rearrangement links TRBV5-1 to TRBJ2-5; 11 nucleotides agree with TRBD2. V lost 7 bases to trimming and J lost 5 bases; unmatched junction nucleotides: 7. The CDR3 length is 14 residues. Germline assignment: CDR1 SGHRS and CDR2 YFSETQ. The CDR3 coding sequence is TGCGCCAGCTCCAGACTAGCGGGACTTGAGACCCAGTACTTC. Protein sequence: CASSRLAGLETQYF.

This clone was observed a handful of times. This chain links TRBV30 with TRBJ1-5; TRBD1 matches at 9 bases. The trim removed 0 bases at V and 4 bases at J, leaving 10 bases unmatched. The CDR3 runs to 17 residues. Germline V lookup: CDR1 GTSNPN, CDR2 SVGIG (reference sequence). The CDR3 bases are TGTGCCTGGAGTGTCGATAGAACAGGGGGCCGAAATCAGCCCCAGCATTTT. This gives the protein CAWSVDRTGGRNQPQHF.

The rearrangement links TRBV19 to TRBJ1-5; D might be TRBD1 (6 bases). The V end lost 0 bases, the J end lost 7 bases, and 13 bases lay between the germline ends. Germline V gene data show CDR1 as LNHDA and CDR2 as SQIVND (reference sequence). The CDR3 runs to 15 residues. CDR3 region: CASSIEGGGRQPQHF. The CDR3, as DNA: TGTGCCAGTAGTATAGAAGGGGGGGGCAGGCAGCCCCAGCATTTT.

The chain joins TRBV6-5 to TRBJ2-7; possibly TRBD1 for D (6 bases). V dropped 2 bases and J dropped 3 bases, with 14 bases sitting between them. This CDR3 is 15 amino acids long. Germline CDR1 and CDR2: MNHEY and SVGAGI. The CDR3: CASSYKTGSGYEQYF. The CDR3 DNA is TGTGCCAGCAGTTACAAAACAGGGAGCGGCTACGAGCAGTACTTC.

The V gene is TRBV7-2, the J gene TRBJ1-2; 7 positions agree with TRBD1. From germline, CDR1 is SGHTA and CDR2 FQGNSA. V trimming: 4 bases; J trimming: 8 bases; junction bases outside the gene matches: 10. The CDR3 extends over 14 amino acids. The CDR3 sequence: CASSSWAGGYGYTF. CDR3 coding DNA: TGTGCCAGCAGCTCCTGGGCAGGGGGATACGGCTACACCTTC.

This clone was observed a handful of times. The chain uses TRBV27 and TRBJ1-2; no clear D. V dropped 5 bases and J dropped 5 bases, with 18 bases sitting between them. The germline CDR1 and CDR2 sequences are MNHEY and SMNVEV (reference sequence). The CDR3 runs 15 residues. CDR3 protein: CASSPSGEGGYGYTF. DNA for the CDR3: TGTGCCAGCAGTCCATCCGGGGAGGGCGGGTATGGCTACACCTTC.

This clone was observed a handful of times. This chain uses TRBV2 with TRBJ2-2, with TRBD1 matching over 8 bases. The CDR3 totals 12 residues. The V and J ends lost 9 bases and 6 bases, in that order; junction bases with no gene match: 3. Per the germline V gene, CDR1 is SNHLY and CDR2 is FYNNEI. For the CDR3, the DNA is TGTGCCAGTAAACAGGGGGCCGGGGAGCTGTTTTTT. It codes for CASKQGAGELFF. Supplemented by reference TRBV2 and TRBJ2-2, the full variable domain reads EPEVTQTPSHQVTQMGQEVILRCVPISNHLYFYWYRQILGQKVEFLVSFYNNEISEKSEIFDDQFSVERPDGSNFTLKIRSTKLEDSAMYFCASKQGAGELFFGEGSRLTVL.

V and J are TRBV4-1 and TRBJ2-2, with 9 positions matching TRBD1. The germline CDR1 and CDR2 sequences are MGHRA and YSYEKL. The CDR3 contains 18 residues. Trimming removed 2 bases from V and 4 bases from J; junction bases left unmatched: 11. This chain's CDR3 is CASSQTGTGTGSTGELFF. CDR3 DNA: TGCGCCAGCAGCCAAACGGGAACCGGGACAGGGAGCACCGGGGAGCTGTTTTTT.

This clone was found once. This chain joins TRBV4-1 and TRBJ1-4, with D uncertain. The CDR3 covers 13 residues. The germline CDR1 and CDR2 sequences are MGHRA and YSYEKL. The V end was cut by 4 bases, the J end by 5 bases, with 8 bases between. DNA for the CDR3: TGCGCCAGCAGCCGGGCTGAAAATGAAAAACTGTTTTTT. Protein product: CASSRAENEKLFF.